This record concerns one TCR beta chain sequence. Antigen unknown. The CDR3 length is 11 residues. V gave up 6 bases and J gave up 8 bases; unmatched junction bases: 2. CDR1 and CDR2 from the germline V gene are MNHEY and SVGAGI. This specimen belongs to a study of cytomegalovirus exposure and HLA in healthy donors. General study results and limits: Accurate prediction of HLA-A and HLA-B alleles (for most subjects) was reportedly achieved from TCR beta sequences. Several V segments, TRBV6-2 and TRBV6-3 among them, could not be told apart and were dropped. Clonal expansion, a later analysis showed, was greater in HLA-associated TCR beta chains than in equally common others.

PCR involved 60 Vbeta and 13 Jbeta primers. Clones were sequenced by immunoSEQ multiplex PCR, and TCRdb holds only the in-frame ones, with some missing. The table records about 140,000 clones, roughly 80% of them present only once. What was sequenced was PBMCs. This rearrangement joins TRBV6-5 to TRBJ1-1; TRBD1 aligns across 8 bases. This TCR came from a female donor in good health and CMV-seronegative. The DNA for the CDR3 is TGTGCCAGCAGCAGGGGGCGGGAAGCTTTCTTT. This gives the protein CASSRGREAFF.